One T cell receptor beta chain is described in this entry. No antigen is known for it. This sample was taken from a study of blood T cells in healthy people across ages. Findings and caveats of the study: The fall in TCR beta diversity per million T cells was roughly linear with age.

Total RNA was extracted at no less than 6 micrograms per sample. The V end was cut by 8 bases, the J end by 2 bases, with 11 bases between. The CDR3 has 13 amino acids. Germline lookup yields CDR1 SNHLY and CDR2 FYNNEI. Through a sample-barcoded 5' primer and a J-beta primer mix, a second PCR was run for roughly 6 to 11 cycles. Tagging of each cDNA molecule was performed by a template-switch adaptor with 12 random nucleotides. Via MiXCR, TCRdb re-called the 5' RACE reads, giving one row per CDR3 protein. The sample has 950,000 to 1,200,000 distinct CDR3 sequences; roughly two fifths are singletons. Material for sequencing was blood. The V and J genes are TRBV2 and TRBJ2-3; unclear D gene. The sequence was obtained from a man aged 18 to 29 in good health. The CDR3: CASQTEFTDTQYF. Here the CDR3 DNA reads TGTGCCAGCCAAACGGAATTCACAGATACGCAGTATTTT.